This T cell receptor (beta chain) originates from a study of blood T cell repertoires in COVID-19 (dated by TCRdb to 2020 to 2022). General notes on the study: Samples covering the acute and convalescent phases of COVID-19 were provided by collaborators in the United States, Italy and Spain. The sample metadata nearly always contained a de-identified subject ID, COVID-19 status, age in years and sex. Where available, HLA class I and class II types were obtained from metadata supplied by the sample provider rather than from assay-based typing. The dataset comprised deeply sampled blood TCRbeta repertoires from subjects exposed to, actively infected with, or recovered from COVID-19. The material from the prospective study consisted of cDNA or gDNA derived from T cells, B-cell-depleted T cells, or PBMCs. Samples were obtained from the ongoing ImmuneRACE study (first 160 participants) and from over 1,000 subjects provided by 6 global collaborators. A freely available public database, intended as a resource for researchers studying the immune response to SARS-CoV-2, is where the repertoires were released. General conclusions and limits of the study: The amount of clinical and demographic metadata varied by source and participant and was provided uncurated.

The immunoSEQ Assay, a bias-controlled multiplex PCR, was used to amplify TCRbeta CDR3 regions from genomic DNA. The source study handled its data this way. Within the assay, amplification of reference gene primers was used to estimate how many nucleated cells each sample contained. To quantify the absolute abundance of each unique TCRbeta CDR3 rearrangement, sequence reads were collapsed and filtered. For each sample, productive Simpson clonality was calculated as the square root of Simpson's diversity index over productive rearrangements. In TCRdb, the immuneACCESS table is reduced to in-frame sequences with V and J assigned. These tables do not hold every clone; where another copy was compared, an unresolved V gene accounts for under half, and the others remain unexplained. The D gene and trimming were derived from the DNA, and the V and J assignments and clone size from that table. The sample yields approximately 130,000 clones; over 75% were counted once. The ten largest make up 7.6% of the sample.

The collaborating institutions used their own protocols to collect whole blood in K2EDTA tubes. For TCRbeta analysis, collaborator samples were shipped as frozen whole blood, as isolated PBMCs, or as DNA extracted from either sample type. Only one count was recorded for this clone. There is no known antigen for this receptor. Per-nucleotide qualities are absent, and no much larger clonotype sits a single base away. CDR1 and CDR2 were assigned from the germline V gene as LGHNT and FRNRAP. The V and J ends are trimmed by 0 bases and 0 bases, leaving 13 bases between them. The CDR3 holds 17 amino acids from the cysteine to the phenylalanine. The only DNA kept is the CDR3, 51 bases in frame from the first base.

The specimen sequenced was peripheral blood. This TCR was recovered from a man aged 45-65 years with acute or convalescent COVID-19. The sequence links TRBV12-5 to TRBJ2-3; 6 matching bases give a weak D call of TRBD1. The CDR3 corresponds to CASGLVRRQGSTDTQYF. The DNA reads TGTGCTAGTGGTTTGGTACGAAGGCAGGGGAGCACAGATACGCAGTATTTT.